This T cell receptor (beta chain) comes out of a study of blood T cell repertoires in COVID-19. About the research overall: T cells, B-cell-depleted T cells, or PBMCs provided the cDNA or gDNA that served as material.

V lost 3 bases and J 12 bases, leaving 6 bases between the germline ends. CDR1 is MDHEN, CDR2 SYDVKM, per germline. The CDR3 is 11 amino acids. Authors' processing steps: Reference gene primer amplification gave nucleated cell count estimates. Sequenced by immunoSEQ multiplex PCR; TCRdb stores in-frame clones only, minus some. V and J calls plus clone size are reproduced from that table; the DNA served to infer D and trimming. The sample lists more than 200,000 clones, approximately 86% occurring once. The source is an elderly woman with active or convalescent COVID-19. The chain recombines TRBV28 with TRBJ1-6; D gene unclear. Sequencing input: peripheral blood. The CDR3 protein is CASSFHLPLHF. In DNA form, the CDR3 reads TGTGCCAGCAGTTTTCATTTACCCCTCCACTTT.